The 23 T cell receptor beta chains listed next were all sequenced from one sample in a study of blood T cell repertoires in COVID-19. Some clones are missing from TCRdb's copy, which holds only in-frame ones; the method was immunoSEQ multiplex PCR. The table includes around 170,000 clones, about four fifths detected once. Input material: peripheral blood. These TCRs come from a woman in her 40s with acute or convalescent COVID-19.

Only one count was recorded for this clone. The chain has TRBV2 and TRBJ2-3; D may be TRBD2 (6 bases). CDR3 length: 17 amino acids. Germline CDR1 SNHLY, CDR2 FYNNEI. The V end was cut by 2 bases, the J end by 0 bases, with 15 bases between. Here the CDR3 reads CASSEFGGGSSTDTQYF. In DNA, the CDR3 is TGTGCCAGCAGTGAATTTGGGGGAGGCTCTAGCACAGATACGCAGTATTTT.

The chain combines TRBV9 with TRBJ2-3; D uncertain. Germline CDR1 is SGDLS and CDR2 is YYNGEE. This CDR3 has 12 amino acids. Between the trimmed V and J ends, which lost 0 bases and 5 bases, there was a span of 4 bases. The CDR3 region has the DNA TGTGCCAGCAGCGTAGTTCAAGATACGCAGTATTTT. This sequence encodes CASSVVQDTQYF.

The V gene is TRBV10-1, the J gene TRBJ2-5, with 7 bases lining up with TRBD2. Germline lookup yields CDR1 WNHNN and CDR2 SYGVQD (reference sequence). This CDR3 has 14 residues. Germline trimming cut 8 bases from V and 5 bases from J; bases unmatched to any gene: 11. The CDR3 spells CASGTGRLDETQYF. The DNA of the CDR3 is TGCGCCAGCGGGACCGGGAGGTTGGACGAGACCCAGTACTTC.

The chain links TRBV12-3 or TRBV12-4 to TRBJ1-3; D gene ambiguous. V lost 5 bases and J lost 11, with 7 bases in between. This CDR3 comprises 10 residues. CDR3 amino acids: CASSPRAIYF. The DNA for the CDR3 is TGTGCCAGCAGTCCTCGCGCCATATATTTT.

The chain uses TRBV7-9 and TRBJ1-1; TRBD1 might be the D (5 bases). This CDR3 spans 15 amino acids. Looked up from germline, CDR1 is SEHNR and CDR2 is FQNEAQ (reference sequence). Trimming cost V 5 bases and J 7 bases, with 20 bases left between them. For the CDR3, the DNA is TGTGCCAGCAGCAGGTTCGGGCCGCAGCAGGGTGAAGCTTTCTTT. As protein: CASSRFGPQQGEAFF. The full variable domain, its missing parts supplied by reference TRBV7-9 and TRBJ1-1, is DTGVSQNPRHKITKRGQNVTFRCDPISEHNRLYWYRQTLGQGPEFLTYFQNEAQLEKSRLLSDRFSAERPKGSFSTLEIQRTEQGDSAMYLCASSRFGPQQGEAFFGQGTRLTVV.

The rearrangement links TRBV2 to TRBJ2-2, with 9 bases identical to TRBD1. The V segment lost 9 bases and the J segment 6 bases; nucleotides outside the gene matches: 11. The germline gives CDR1 SNHLY, CDR2 FYNNEI. This CDR3 has 15 residues. The CDR3 DNA follows: TGTGCCAGTTCACCCGACAGGGGGACCTCCGGGGAGCTGTTTTTT. Translated, it gives CASSPDRGTSGELFF.

This clone came up a few times. This chain links TRBV11-2 with TRBJ2-1; D ambiguous. From germline, CDR1 is SGHAT and CDR2 FQNNGV. Trimming left V 1 base short and J 7 bases short, with 8 bases between. This CDR3 region has 13 residues. CDR3 in amino acids: CASSLGGPNEQFF. The CDR3 bases are TGTGCCAGCAGCTTAGGAGGTCCTAATGAGCAGTTCTTC.

This sequence joins TRBV9 and TRBJ1-1, with D possibly TRBD1 on 5 matching bases. Per germline, CDR1 SGDLS and CDR2 YYNGEE. V was trimmed by 0 bases and J by 10 bases, leaving 13 bases between them. The CDR3 runs to 13 residues. The CDR3 protein is CASSVGAGTSAFF. DNA for the CDR3: TGTGCCAGCAGCGTAGGGGCAGGGACTTCAGCTTTCTTT.

The chain carries TRBV2 and TRBJ1-2; 7 bases agree with TRBD1. This CDR3 is built from 15 residues. From germline, CDR1 is SNHLY and CDR2 FYNNEI. The V and J ends lost 6 bases and 2 bases, in that order; junction bases with no gene match: 9. CDR3 sequence reads: CASRESGTANYGYTF. Written as DNA, the CDR3 is TGTGCCAGCAGGGAGTCCGGGACAGCCAACTATGGCTACACCTTC.

The chain combines TRBV5-4 with TRBJ2-1, with D possibly matching TRBD1 (7 bases). V was trimmed by 4 bases and J by 7 bases, leaving 15 bases between them. Germline lookup yields CDR1 SGHNT and CDR2 YYREEE (reference sequence). The CDR3 sequence is 14 residues long. The CDR3 reads CASSLAGTENEQFF. The DNA of the CDR3 is TGTGCCAGCAGCCTCGCGGGGACAGAGAATGAGCAGTTCTTC.

This chain links TRBV12-3 or TRBV12-4 with TRBJ1-2, with D possibly being TRBD1 (6 bases). The CDR3 sequence is 13 residues long. V was trimmed by 5 bases and J by 7 bases, leaving 14 bases between them. CDR3 nucleotide sequence: TGTGCCAGCAGTCACAGGGACCCGGGTGGCTACACCTTC. It codes for CASSHRDPGGYTF.

The V and J genes are TRBV11-3 and TRBJ2-2, with 8 bases matching TRBD1. The CDR3 totals 14 residues. The germline CDR1 and CDR2 sequences are SGHNT and YENEEA. V gave up 1 base and J gave up 6 bases; unmatched junction bases: 1. Here the CDR3 reads CASSLGQGPGELFF. The CDR3 DNA is TGTGCCAGCAGCTTAGGACAGGGGCCCGGGGAGCTGTTTTTT.

The J gene is TRBJ1-5, the V gene TRBV28, with D unresolved. V dropped 2 bases and J dropped 2 bases, with 10 bases sitting between them. The CDR3 contains 15 residues. The germline CDR1 and CDR2 sequences are MDHEN and SYDVKM. CDR3 sequence reads: CASSLGRTRNQPQHF. For the CDR3, the DNA is TGTGCCAGCAGTTTAGGTCGGACTCGCAATCAGCCCCAGCATTTT. Complete variable domain (other parts from reference TRBV28 and TRBJ1-5): DVKVTQSSRYLVKRTGEKVFLECVQDMDHENMFWYRQDPGLGLRLIYFSYDVKMKEKGDIPEGYSVSREKKERFSLILESASTNQTSMYLCASSLGRTRNQPQHFGDGTRLSIL.

This clone has more than one count but fewer than ten. The rearrangement links TRBV18 to TRBJ1-2; TRBD1 matches 12 bases. J was trimmed by 4 bases and V by 3 bases; bases with no gene match: 9. CDR1 and CDR2 from the germline V gene are KGHSH and LQKENI. The CDR3 extends over 17 amino acids. In nucleotides, the CDR3 is TGTGCCAGCTCACCCTCCTCCGGGACAGGGGGCCGCTATGGCTACACCTTC. Translating gives CASSPSSGTGGRYGYTF.

The chain combines TRBV2 with TRBJ1-3; unclear D gene. Germline CDR1 is SNHLY and CDR2 is FYNNEI. With 3 bases removed from V and 0 bases from J, the gap between germline ends came to 9 bases. CDR3 size: 15 residues. CDR3 region: CASSERSSSGNTIYF. CDR3 nucleotides: TGTGCCAGCAGTGAGCGGTCAAGCTCTGGAAACACCATATATTTT.

The V and J genes are TRBV12-3 or TRBV12-4 and TRBJ1-4, with TRBD1 matching over 7 bases. The length of the CDR3 is 11 residues. V shed 5 bases, J shed 14 bases, and the junction held 5 bases outside the gene matches. Written as DNA, the CDR3 is TGTGCCAGCAGTGCAGGGGGTGGCCTGTTTTTT. Translation: CASSAGGGLFF.

V gene TRBV30 combines with J gene TRBJ2-5, with 15 nucleotides matching TRBD2. This CDR3 is built from 16 residues. Germline V gene data show CDR1 as GTSNPN and CDR2 as SVGIG (reference sequence). The J segment lost 5 bases and the V segment lost 4 bases, leaving 8 bases of the junction unmatched. The CDR3 region is CAWTLGLAGGGETQYF. Here the CDR3 DNA reads TGTGCCTGGACCCTCGGACTAGCGGGAGGGGGGGAGACCCAGTACTTC.

The chain uses TRBV18 and TRBJ1-2, with 8 bases that match TRBD1. The CDR3 contains 18 residues. Unmatched junction bases numbered 15, after V lost 3 bases and J lost 3 bases. Germline lookup yields CDR1 KGHSH and CDR2 LQKENI. The DNA of the CDR3 is TGTGCCAGCTCACCGTATACCTCCGGACAGGGAACGGACTATGGCTACACCTTC. Protein sequence: CASSPYTSGQGTDYGYTF.

The chain carries TRBV2 and TRBJ2-3; D is perhaps TRBD2 (6 bases). The V gene's germline CDR1 is SNHLY and CDR2 FYNNEI. The CDR3 is 15 amino acids. The V gene lost 3 bases and the J gene lost 6 bases, with 16 bases spanning the gap. The chain's CDR3 is CASSDGGPTGDTQYF. CDR3 bases: TGTGCCAGCAGTGACGGGGGACCAACGGGGGATACGCAGTATTTT.

The J gene is TRBJ2-1, the V gene TRBV2, with 10 nucleotides matching TRBD2. Germline values: CDR1 SNHLY, CDR2 FYNNEI. Trimming removed 6 bases from V and 8 bases from J; junction bases left unmatched: 13. The CDR3 contains 16 residues. CDR3 amino acids: CASSEPYTSGEDEQFF. CDR3 bases: TGTGCCAGCAGCGAACCCTACACTAGCGGGGAGGATGAGCAGTTCTTC.

The J gene is TRBJ2-1, the V gene TRBV2; D call uncertain. V lost 8 bases and J lost 9, with 8 bases in between. The length of the CDR3 is 10 residues. The germline gives CDR1 SNHLY, CDR2 FYNNEI. CDR3 nucleotide sequence: TGTGCCAGCGCTTGGAGTGAGCAGTTCTTC. It encodes CASAWSEQFF. The complete variable domain, with remaining parts taken from reference TRBV2 and TRBJ2-1, reads EPEVTQTPSHQVTQMGQEVILRCVPISNHLYFYWYRQILGQKVEFLVSFYNNEISEKSEIFDDQFSVERPDGSNFTLKIRSTKLEDSAMYFCASAWSEQFFGPGTRLTVL.

The chain has TRBV5-1 and TRBJ2-3; TRBD2 matches at 13 bases. Germline CDR1 SGHRS, CDR2 YFSETQ. The CDR3 length is 16 residues. With V trimmed by 4 bases and J by 12 bases, 14 bases remained unmatched. The CDR3 sequence: CASSRTSGSERGSQYF. The CDR3 DNA sequence: TGCGCCAGCAGCCGGACTAGCGGGAGTGAAAGAGGGTCCCAGTATTTT.

The J gene is TRBJ2-7, the V gene TRBV27; 9 bases are a match to TRBD2. The CDR3 consists of 14 residues. CDR1 is MNHEY, CDR2 SMNVEV, per germline (reference sequence). V lost 1 base and J lost 6; bases outside the gene matches: 4. The CDR3 spells CASSLLAGESEQYF. The CDR3 DNA sequence: TGTGCCAGCAGTTTATTAGCGGGAGAGAGCGAGCAGTACTTC.